This T cell receptor (beta chain) originates from a study of shared clonotypes between healthy human individuals. Study results and limitations: Rarefaction demonstrated incomplete sorted-subset sequencing despite large depth.

The data were produced by immunoSEQ multiplex PCR, yet TCRdb's version contains in-frame clones alone and is incomplete. The sample yields 2.3 million or so clones, over 85% seen once. On this clone itself: The antigen is undetermined. The sample holds other DNA sequences that translate to the same CDR3.

The origin of this receptor is a man aged 18 to 30 in good health. Some clones in this sample may be carry-over from other donors' samples. The sequenced sample consisted of naive CD4+ T cells from PBMCs. Subset described: CD45RA+ positively selected.

CDR3 bases: TGTGCCAGCAGTTCCTATTACGAGCAGTACTTC. Its protein product is CASSSYYEQYF. This rearrangement joins TRBV28 to TRBJ2-7; D unclear. V was trimmed by 4 bases and J by 4 bases, leaving 5 bases between them. The germline CDR1 and CDR2 sequences are MDHEN and SYDVKM. The CDR3 length is 11 residues. Supplemented by reference TRBV28 and TRBJ2-7, the full variable domain reads DVKVTQSSRYLVKRTGEKVFLECVQDMDHENMFWYRQDPGLGLRLIYFSYDVKMKEKGDIPEGYSVSREKKERFSLILESASTNQTSMYLCASSSYYEQYFGPGTRLTVT.